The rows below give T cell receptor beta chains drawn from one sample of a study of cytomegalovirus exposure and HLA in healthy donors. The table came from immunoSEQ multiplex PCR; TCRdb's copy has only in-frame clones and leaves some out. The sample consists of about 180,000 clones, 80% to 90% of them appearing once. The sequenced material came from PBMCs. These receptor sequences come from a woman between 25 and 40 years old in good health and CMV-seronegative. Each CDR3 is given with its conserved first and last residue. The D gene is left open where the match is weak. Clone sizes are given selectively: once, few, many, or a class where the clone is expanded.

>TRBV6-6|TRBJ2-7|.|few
CASQTGRGVLNEQYF
TGTGCCAGCCAAACTGGCAGGGGAGTTCTGAACGAGCAGTACTTC
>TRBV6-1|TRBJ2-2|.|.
CASSEDRLDTGELFF
TGTGCCAGCAGTGAAGACAGACTAGACACCGGGGAGCTGTTTTTT
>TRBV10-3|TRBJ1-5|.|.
CAISESTQGINQPQHF
TGTGCCATCAGTGAGTCGACTCAGGGTATTAATCAGCCCCAGCATTTT
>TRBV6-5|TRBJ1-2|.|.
CASSSPGEAVYGYTF
TGTGCCAGCAGTTCACCGGGAGAGGCGGTCTATGGCTACACCTTC
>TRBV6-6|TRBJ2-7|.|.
CASSTGKPAYEQYF
TGTGCCAGCAGTACAGGAAAGCCTGCCTACGAGCAGTACTTC
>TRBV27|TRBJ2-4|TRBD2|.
CASSFLRTSGGANIQYF
TGTGCCAGCAGTTTCCTTAGGACTAGCGGGGGGGCAAACATTCAGTACTTC
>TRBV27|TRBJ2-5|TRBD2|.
CASSLLAGDQETQYF
TGTGCCAGCAGTTTACTAGCGGGGGATCAAGAGACCCAGTACTTC
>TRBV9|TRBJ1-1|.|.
CASSPWDKNTEAFF
TGTGCCAGCAGCCCGTGGGACAAAAACACTGAAGCTTTCTTT
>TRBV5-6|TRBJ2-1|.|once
CASSSRGTIYNEQFF
TGTGCCAGCAGCTCACGAGGGACAATCTACAATGAGCAGTTCTTC
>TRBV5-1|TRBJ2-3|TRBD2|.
CASSFGLAGRIDTQYF
TGCGCCAGCAGCTTTGGACTAGCGGGGAGAATCGATACGCAGTATTTT
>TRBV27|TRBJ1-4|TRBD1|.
CASSFTGGWDEKLFF
TGTGCCAGCAGTTTTACAGGGGGATGGGATGAAAAACTGTTTTTT
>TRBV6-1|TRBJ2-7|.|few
CASSEAAGSYEQYF
TGTGCCAGCAGTGAAGCTGCAGGCTCCTACGAGCAGTACTTC
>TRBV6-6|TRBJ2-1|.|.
CASSYRDSYNEQFF
TGTGCCAGCAGTTACCGGGACTCCTACAATGAGCAGTTCTTC
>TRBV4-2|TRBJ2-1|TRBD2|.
CASSRDPAGGTTNEQFF
TGTGCCAGCAGCCGAGACCCCGCGGGGGGTACCACCAATGAGCAGTTCTTC
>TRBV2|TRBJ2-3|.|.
CASSEGPSSTDTQYF
TGTGCCAGCAGTGAGGGCCCCTCTAGCACAGATACGCAGTATTTT
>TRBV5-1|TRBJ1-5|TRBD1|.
CASSPGGSNQPQHF
TGCGCCAGCAGTCCAGGGGGAAGCAATCAGCCCCAGCATTTT
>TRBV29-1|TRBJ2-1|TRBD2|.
CSVSGLAGASSYNEQFF
TGCAGCGTTTCCGGACTAGCGGGGGCGAGCTCCTACAATGAGCAGTTCTTC